The source of this T cell receptor (beta chain) is a study of T cells in Graves' hyperthyroidism and ophthalmopathy. Stable disease denoted Graves' hyperthyroidism without ophthalmopathy progression within 18 months. Any patient presenting with uncontrolled infection, other autoimmune disease, pregnancy or lactation was left out. The ends lost 5 bases at V and 0 bases at J; junction bases unmatched: 11. The CDR3 is made up of 17 amino acids. The V gene's germline CDR1 is SGHTA and CDR2 FQGNSA. The investigators amplified TCR beta CDR3 regions from RNA transcripts. Using the HTBI primer set, a first-round RT-PCR was run on the TCR CDR3. TCRdb independently ran MiXCR on the multiplex PCR reads; one entry per CDR3 protein. Among 40,000 to 55,000 distinct CDR3 sequences listed, 45% to 50% were seen once.

The clonotype comes from a woman between 50 and 59 years old with Graves' hyperthyroidism. The chain couples TRBV7-2 to TRBJ2-7, with 9 bases that match TRBD1. The sample comprised peripheral blood or thyroid tissue (not recorded which). The CDR3, as DNA: TGTGCCAGCAGCCGGACAGGGGACCGGCGAAACTCCTACGAGCAGTACTTC. Amino acids: CASSRTGDRRNSYEQYF. Drawing the rest from reference TRBV7-2 and TRBJ2-7, the complete variable domain is GAGVSQSPSNKVTEKGKDVELRCDPISGHTALYWYRQSLGQGLEFLIYFQGNSAPDKSGLPSDRFSAERTGGSVSTLTIQRTQQEDSAVYLCASSRTGDRRNSYEQYFGPGTRLTVT.